This entry describes one T cell receptor beta chain. The count of this clone is one. No antigen is known for it. Base-call qualities are not available, and no considerably larger clone is one nucleotide away. The CDR3 regions of human TCRbeta chains were analyzed by immunosequencing. For the original study's pipeline: TCRs in the repertoires were matched against a reference library of SARS-CoV-2-specific TCRs that had been generated with the MIRA antigen-specificity platform. Breadth meant the fraction of unique TCRs that were SARS-CoV-2-associated, whereas depth meant the fraction of total T cells that were SARS-CoV-2-associated. Using the MIRA data, each spike-specific TCR was mapped to the spike region that the TCR reacts to and placed in a CD4 or CD8 class. Log10-transformed breadth and depth values were compared by one-way ANOVA with Sidak's multiple comparisons tests. The table was pulled from immuneACCESS by TCRdb, which kept in-frame rearrangements only. Such tables lose some clones; where checked, under half of the loss comes from unresolved V genes, and the rest has no known cause. V, J and clone size are taken as reported in that table, and D and trimming were inferred from the DNA itself. In this sample the table shows about 140,000 clones, about 92% of which occur a single time. Together, the top ten hold around 0.85% of the sample.

CDR1 SGHRS and CDR2 YFSETQ are derived from the germline V gene. The CDR3 measures 15 amino acids from cysteine to phenylalanine. Only the CDR3 portion is preserved as DNA: 45 bases, with reading frame beginning at the first base. V sheds 2 bases and J sheds 1 base, leaving 9 bases between their ends. The data derive from a study of T cell responses to AZD1222 COVID-19 vaccine (dated by TCRdb to about 2021). Broadly, across the study: A total of approximately 230 trial participants underwent TCR sequencing, of whom about 210 received two doses of AZD1222 and some 26 received two doses of the MenACWY control vaccine. Trial participants were enrolled by age into 18-55, 56-69 and 70-plus year subgroups, with roughly 160, 29 and 62 TCR-sequenced participants respectively.

What the time point label conveys for this sample: baseline before first vaccination. The label giving this sample's treatment or condition can be read as: meningococcal conjugate vaccine given as trial control. Vaccinee samples came from UK trials COV001 and COV002, including a single-blind randomized controlled phase 2/3 trial of AZD1222 (ChAdOx1 nCoV-19) in healthy adults. For TCRbeta chain sequencing, PBMC samples from trial participants were taken at day 0 and at day 28 after the second dose. Study-wide conclusions, independent of this receptor: Participants were mostly white British, with more females than males. The authors suggested clonal diversity may have been underestimated. After two AZD1222 doses, spike-specific TCR breadth and depth were significantly higher than at day 0 and than in MenACWY recipients. The 56-69-year group was small, and its depth increase did not reach significance, likely because of low power. The whole spike protein was spanned by vaccine-associated CD4 TCRs, and dominant responses were seen in regions 160-218 and 743-854. Because no samples from the day 14 peak response were available, repertoires could be characterized only after the peak T cell response. Only six AZD1222 recipients were SARS-CoV-2 seropositive at baseline, limiting conclusions about previously exposed vaccinees. Reportedly, almost half of the unique spike-specific TCRs recognized epitopes lying outside the regions that are mutated in the B.1.351 and B.1.1.7 variants.

The receptor comes from an adult in good health. The receptor chain draws on TRBV5-1 and TRBJ2-2; TRBD2 is possibly the D segment (5 matching bases). Sequencing used peripheral blood, obtained on day 0 of MenACWY control vaccination. The sequence in DNA is TGCGCCAGCAGCTTACGAGCGGTGAACACCGGGGAGCTGTTTTTT. This yields the protein CASSLRAVNTGELFF.